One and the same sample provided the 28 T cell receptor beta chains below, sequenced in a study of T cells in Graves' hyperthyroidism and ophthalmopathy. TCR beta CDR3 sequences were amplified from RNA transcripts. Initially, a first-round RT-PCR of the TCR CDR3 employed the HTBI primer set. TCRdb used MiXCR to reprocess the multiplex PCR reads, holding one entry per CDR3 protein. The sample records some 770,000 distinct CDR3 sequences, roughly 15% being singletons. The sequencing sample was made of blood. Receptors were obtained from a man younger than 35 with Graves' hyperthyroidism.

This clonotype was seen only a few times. CDR3 loop: CASSVGTGDNEQYF. DNA for the CDR3: TGTGCCAGCAGCGTTGGGACAGGGGACAACGAGCAGTACTTC. This sequence joins TRBV9 and TRBJ2-7, with 10 bases matching TRBD1. After removal of 2 bases from V and 5 bases from J, the junction contained 4 bases not matched to a gene. This CDR3 has 14 amino acids. Germline CDR1 reads SGDLS; CDR2 reads YYNGEE.

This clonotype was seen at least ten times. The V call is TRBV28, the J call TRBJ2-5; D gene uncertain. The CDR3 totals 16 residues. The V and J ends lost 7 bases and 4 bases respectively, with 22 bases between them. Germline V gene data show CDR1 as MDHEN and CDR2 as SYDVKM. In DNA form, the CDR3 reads TGTGCCAGCACCCCCGGTCGGTCCAACAAGAGAGAGACCCAGTACTTC. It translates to CASTPGRSNKRETQYF.

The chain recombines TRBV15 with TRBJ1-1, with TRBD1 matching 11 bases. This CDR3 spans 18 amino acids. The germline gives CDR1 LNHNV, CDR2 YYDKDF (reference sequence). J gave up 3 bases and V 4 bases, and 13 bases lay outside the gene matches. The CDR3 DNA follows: TGTGCCACCAGCACGAGGGGGCAATGGGACAGGGGGTACACTGAAGCTTTCTTT. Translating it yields CATSTRGQWDRGYTEAFF.

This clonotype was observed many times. In DNA form, the CDR3 reads TGTGCCAGCAGAACGGACGGCAATTCACCCCTCCACTTT. It specifies CASRTDGNSPLHF. The gene calls are TRBV6-1 and TRBJ1-6; D remains unclear. CDR3 size: 13 residues. Germline lookup yields CDR1 MNHNS and CDR2 SASEGT. The V gene lost 6 bases and the J gene lost 7 bases, with 10 bases spanning the gap.

The CDR3 nucleotides read TGTGCCAGCAGCCAACCCGACAGGGGGTACCAAGAGACCCAGTACTTC. Its protein is CASSQPDRGYQETQYF. The V gene is TRBV6-1, the J gene TRBJ2-5; 9 bases align to TRBD1. The CDR3 runs to 16 residues. After removal of 6 bases from V and 0 bases from J, the junction contained 8 bases not matched to a gene. The germline CDR1 and CDR2 sequences are MNHNS and SASEGT.

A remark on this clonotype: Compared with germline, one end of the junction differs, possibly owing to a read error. The CDR3, as DNA: TGTGCCAGCAGCCAAGGGTCAGGAGGCTGCACCTTC. Protein: CASSQGSGGCTF. This sequence joins TRBV14 and TRBJ1-2; D is unclear. In germline, CDR1 is SGHDN, CDR2 FVKESK. There are 12 residues in the CDR3.

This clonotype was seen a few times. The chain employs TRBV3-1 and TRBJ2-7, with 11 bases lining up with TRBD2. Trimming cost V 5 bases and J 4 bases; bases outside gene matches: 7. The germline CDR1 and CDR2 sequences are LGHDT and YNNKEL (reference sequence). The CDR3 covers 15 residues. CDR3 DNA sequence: TGTGCCAGCAGCGAAACTAGCGGGAGCGGGTACGAGCAGTACTTC. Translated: CASSETSGSGYEQYF.

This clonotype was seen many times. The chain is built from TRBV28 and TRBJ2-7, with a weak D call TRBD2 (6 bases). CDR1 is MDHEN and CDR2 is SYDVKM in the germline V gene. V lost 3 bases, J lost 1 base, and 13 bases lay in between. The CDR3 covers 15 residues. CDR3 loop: CASSFGGLASYEQYF. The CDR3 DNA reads TGTGCCAGCAGTTTTGGGGGACTCGCATCCTACGAGCAGTACTTC. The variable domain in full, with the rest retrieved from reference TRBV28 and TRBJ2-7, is DVKVTQSSRYLVKRTGEKVFLECVQDMDHENMFWYRQDPGLGLRLIYFSYDVKMKEKGDIPEGYSVSREKKERFSLILESASTNQTSMYLCASSFGGLASYEQYFGPGTRLTVT.

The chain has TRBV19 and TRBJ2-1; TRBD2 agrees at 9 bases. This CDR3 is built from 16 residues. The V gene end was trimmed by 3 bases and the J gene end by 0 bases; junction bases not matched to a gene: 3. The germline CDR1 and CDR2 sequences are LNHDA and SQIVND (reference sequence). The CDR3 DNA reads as TGTGCCAGTAGTATGGGACTAGCCTACTCCTACAATGAGCAGTTCTTC. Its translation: CASSMGLAYSYNEQFF.

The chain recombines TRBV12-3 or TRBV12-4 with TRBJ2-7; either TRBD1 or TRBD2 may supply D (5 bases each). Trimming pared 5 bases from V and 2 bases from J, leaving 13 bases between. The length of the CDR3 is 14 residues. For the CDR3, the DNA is TGTGCCAGCAGTGACTCGGGGCTTACCTACGAGCAGTACTTC. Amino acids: CASSDSGLTYEQYF.

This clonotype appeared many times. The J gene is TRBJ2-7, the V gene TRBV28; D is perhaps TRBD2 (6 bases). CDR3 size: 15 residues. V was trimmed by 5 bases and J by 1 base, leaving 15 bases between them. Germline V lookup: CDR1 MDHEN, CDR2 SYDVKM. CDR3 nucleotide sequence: TGTGCCAGCAGTCTCTCGGGAGTTGGATCCTACGAGCAGTACTTC. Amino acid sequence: CASSLSGVGSYEQYF.

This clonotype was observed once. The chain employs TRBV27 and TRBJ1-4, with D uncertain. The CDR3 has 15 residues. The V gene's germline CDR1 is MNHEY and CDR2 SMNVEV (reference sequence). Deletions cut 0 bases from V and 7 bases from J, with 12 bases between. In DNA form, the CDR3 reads TGTGCCAGCAGTTTATCGCCGGGTTTTGCTGAAAAACTGTTTTTT. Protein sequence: CASSLSPGFAEKLFF.

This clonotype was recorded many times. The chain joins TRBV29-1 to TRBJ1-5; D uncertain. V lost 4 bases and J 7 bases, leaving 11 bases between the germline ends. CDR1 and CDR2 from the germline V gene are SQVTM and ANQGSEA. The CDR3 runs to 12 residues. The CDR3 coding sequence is TGCAGCGTTGGAGGCATCGGCCAGCCCCAGCATTTT. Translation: CSVGGIGQPQHF.

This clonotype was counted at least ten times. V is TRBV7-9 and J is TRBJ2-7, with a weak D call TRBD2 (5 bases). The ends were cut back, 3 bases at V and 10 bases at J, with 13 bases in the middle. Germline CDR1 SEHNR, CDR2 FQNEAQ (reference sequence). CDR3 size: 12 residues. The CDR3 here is CASSFSPEEQYF. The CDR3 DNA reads TGTGCCAGCAGCTTCTCCCCGGAGGAACAGTACTTC. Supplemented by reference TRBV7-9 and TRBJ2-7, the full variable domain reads DTGVSQNPRHKITKRGQNVTFRCDPISEHNRLYWYRQTLGQGPEFLTYFQNEAQLEKSRLLSDRFSAERPKGSFSTLEIQRTEQGDSAMYLCASSFSPEEQYFGPGTRLTVT.

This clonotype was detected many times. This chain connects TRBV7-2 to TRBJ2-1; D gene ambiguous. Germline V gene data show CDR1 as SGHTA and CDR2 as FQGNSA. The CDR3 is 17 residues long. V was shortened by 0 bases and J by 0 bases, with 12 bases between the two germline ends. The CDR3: CASSLAQVGRSYNEQFF. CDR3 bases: TGTGCCAGCAGCTTAGCGCAGGTCGGCCGCTCCTACAATGAGCAGTTCTTC.

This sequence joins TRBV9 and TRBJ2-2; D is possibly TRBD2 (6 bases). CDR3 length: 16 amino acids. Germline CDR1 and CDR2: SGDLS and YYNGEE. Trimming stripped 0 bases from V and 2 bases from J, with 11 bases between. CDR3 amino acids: CASSVAGSGNTGELFF. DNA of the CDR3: TGTGCCAGCAGCGTAGCGGGTAGCGGCAACACCGGGGAGCTGTTTTTT.

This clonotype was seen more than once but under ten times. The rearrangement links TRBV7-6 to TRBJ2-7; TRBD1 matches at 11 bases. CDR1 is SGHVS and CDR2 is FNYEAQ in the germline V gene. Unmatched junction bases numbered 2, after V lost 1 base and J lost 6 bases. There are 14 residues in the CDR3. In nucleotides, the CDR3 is TGTGCCAGCAGCTTAGGGGGACAGGGGGGCGAGCAGTACTTC. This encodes CASSLGGQGGEQYF.

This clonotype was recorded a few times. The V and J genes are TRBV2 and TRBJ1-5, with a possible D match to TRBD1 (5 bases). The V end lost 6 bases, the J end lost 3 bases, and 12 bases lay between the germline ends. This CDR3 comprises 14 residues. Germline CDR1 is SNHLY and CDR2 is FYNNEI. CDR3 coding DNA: TGTGCCAGCAGACCCGACAGCGCCAATCAGCCCCAGCATTTT. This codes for CASRPDSANQPQHF.

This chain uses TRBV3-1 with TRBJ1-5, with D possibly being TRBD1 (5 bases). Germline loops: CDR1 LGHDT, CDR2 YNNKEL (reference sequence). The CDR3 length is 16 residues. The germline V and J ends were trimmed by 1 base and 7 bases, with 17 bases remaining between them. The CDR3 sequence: CASSQGQQAVGQPQHF. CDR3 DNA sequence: TGTGCCAGCAGCCAAGGTCAACAGGCCGTTGGGCAGCCCCAGCATTTT.

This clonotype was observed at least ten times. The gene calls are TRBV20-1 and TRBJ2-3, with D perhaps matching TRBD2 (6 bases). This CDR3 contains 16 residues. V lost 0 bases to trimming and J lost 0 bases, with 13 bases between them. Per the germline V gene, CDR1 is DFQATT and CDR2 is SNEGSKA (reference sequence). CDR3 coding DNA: TGCAGTGCTAGAGATACCCGAGCGGGCAGCACAGATACGCAGTATTTT. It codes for CSARDTRAGSTDTQYF.

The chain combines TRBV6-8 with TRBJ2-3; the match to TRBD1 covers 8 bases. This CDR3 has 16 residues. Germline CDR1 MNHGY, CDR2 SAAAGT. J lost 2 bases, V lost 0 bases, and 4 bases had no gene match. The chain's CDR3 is CASSYSGQAFTDTQYF. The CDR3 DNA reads TGTGCCAGCAGTTACTCGGGACAGGCCTTCACAGATACGCAGTATTTT.

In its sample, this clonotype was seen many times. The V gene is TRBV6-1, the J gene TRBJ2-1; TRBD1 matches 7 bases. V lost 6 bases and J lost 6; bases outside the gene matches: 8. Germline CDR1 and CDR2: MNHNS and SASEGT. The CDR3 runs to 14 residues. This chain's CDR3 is CASRRQGRRNEQFF. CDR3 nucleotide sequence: TGTGCCAGCAGACGACAGGGTCGGCGCAATGAGCAGTTCTTC.

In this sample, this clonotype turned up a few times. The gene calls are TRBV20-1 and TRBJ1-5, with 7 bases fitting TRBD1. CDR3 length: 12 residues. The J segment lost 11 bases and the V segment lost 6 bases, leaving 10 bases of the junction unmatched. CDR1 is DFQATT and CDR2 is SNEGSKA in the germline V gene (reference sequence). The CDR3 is CSAHEGRGSQHF. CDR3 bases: TGCAGTGCCCATGAGGGCAGGGGGTCCCAGCATTTT.

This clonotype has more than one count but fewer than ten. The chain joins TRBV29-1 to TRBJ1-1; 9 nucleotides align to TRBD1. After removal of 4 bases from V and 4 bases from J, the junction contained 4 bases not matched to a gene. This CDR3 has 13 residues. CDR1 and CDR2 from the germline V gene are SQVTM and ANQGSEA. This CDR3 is CSVGTGEITEAFF. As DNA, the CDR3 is TGCAGCGTTGGGACAGGGGAGATCACTGAAGCTTTCTTT.

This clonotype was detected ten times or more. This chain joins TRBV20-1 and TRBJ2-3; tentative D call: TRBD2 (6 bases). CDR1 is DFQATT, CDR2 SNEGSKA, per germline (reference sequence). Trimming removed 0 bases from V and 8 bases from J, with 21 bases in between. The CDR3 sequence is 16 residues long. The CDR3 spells CSARDQQGGMAGTQYF. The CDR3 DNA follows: TGCAGTGCTAGAGATCAGCAGGGCGGGATGGCGGGTACGCAGTATTTT.

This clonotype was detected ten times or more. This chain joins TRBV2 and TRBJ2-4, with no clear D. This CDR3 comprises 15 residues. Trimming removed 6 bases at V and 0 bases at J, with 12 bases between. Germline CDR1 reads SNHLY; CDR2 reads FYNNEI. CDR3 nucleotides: TGTGCCAGCAGATTTTCGACACTAGCCAAAAACATTCAGTACTTC. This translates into CASRFSTLAKNIQYF.

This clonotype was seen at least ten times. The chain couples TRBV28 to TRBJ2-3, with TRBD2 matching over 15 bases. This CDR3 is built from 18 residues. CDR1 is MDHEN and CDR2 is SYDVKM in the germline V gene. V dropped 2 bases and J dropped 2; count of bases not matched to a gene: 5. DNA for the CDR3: TGTGCCAGCAGTTTACTTGGGACTAGCGGGAGGATCACAGATACGCAGTATTTT. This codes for CASSLLGTSGRITDTQYF.

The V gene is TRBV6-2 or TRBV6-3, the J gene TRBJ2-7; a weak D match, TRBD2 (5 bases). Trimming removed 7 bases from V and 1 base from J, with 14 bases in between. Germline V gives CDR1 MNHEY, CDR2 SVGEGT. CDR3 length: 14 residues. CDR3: CASKDAGSSYEQYF. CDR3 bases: TGTGCCAGCAAGGATGCGGGTTCTTCCTACGAGCAGTACTTC.